These T cell receptor beta chains were read from a single sample in a study of Graves' ophthalmopathy and Graves' hyperthyroidism. TCRdb reanalysed the multiplex PCR reads using MiXCR and keeps one entry per CDR3 protein. Altogether 740,000 or so distinct CDR3 sequences are present, roughly two fifths being singletons, with the ten largest covering roughly 45%. The sample consisted of peripheral blood. The receptors derive from an adult man with Graves' ophthalmopathy. The CDR3 runs from the conserved cysteine through the conserved F or W. Fields, in order: clone size, V gene, D gene, J gene, CDR3 protein, CDR3 DNA. D genes are given only for firm matches. A row's size may be missing; if present it is once, few, many or a size class.

abundance: .; v_gene: TRBV6-5; d_gene: TRBD1; j_gene: TRBJ1-2; CDR3aa: CASSYPGTGVGYTF; CDR3nt: TGTGCCAGCAGTTACCCTGGGACAGGGGTTGGCTACACCTTC
abundance: few; v_gene: TRBV12-3/TRBV12-4; d_gene: .; j_gene: TRBJ1-5; CDR3aa: CASSVHQYSNQPQHF; CDR3nt: TGTGCCAGCAGTGTACACCAGTATAGCAATCAGCCCCAGCATTTT
abundance: many; v_gene: TRBV29-1; d_gene: TRBD1; j_gene: TRBJ1-2; CDR3aa: CSVEGTGSGYTF; CDR3nt: TGCAGCGTTGAAGGGACAGGGAGCGGCTACACCTTC
abundance: .; v_gene: TRBV19; d_gene: .; j_gene: TRBJ1-2; CDR3aa: CASTYQGWYFLYGYTF; CDR3nt: TGTGCCAGTACCTACCAGGGCTGGTATTTCCTCTATGGCTACACCTTC
abundance: .; v_gene: TRBV7-9; d_gene: TRBD2; j_gene: TRBJ2-7; CDR3aa: CASSPSGLAGGPEEQYF; CDR3nt: TGTGCCAGCAGCCCCTCGGGACTAGCGGGAGGGCCGGAAGAGCAGTACTTC
abundance: few; v_gene: TRBV9; d_gene: TRBD2; j_gene: TRBJ2-5; CDR3aa: CASSAPRPGLAGETQYF; CDR3nt: TGTGCCAGCAGCGCCCCCCGACCGGGACTAGCGGGGGAGACCCAGTACTTC
abundance: few; v_gene: TRBV19; d_gene: .; j_gene: TRBJ1-4; CDR3aa: CASSQGPFEKLFF; CDR3nt: TGTGCCAGTAGCCAGGGGCCCTTTGAAAAACTGTTTTTT
abundance: few; v_gene: TRBV20-1; d_gene: .; j_gene: TRBJ1-4; CDR3aa: CSARVGLGKEKLFF; CDR3nt: TGCAGTGCTAGAGTAGGGTTGGGGAAGGAAAAACTGTTTTTT
abundance: .; v_gene: TRBV29-1; d_gene: TRBD1; j_gene: TRBJ1-4; CDR3aa: CSVETTGGNTEKLFF; CDR3nt: TGCAGCGTTGAGACGACAGGGGGCAACACTGAAAAACTGTTTTTT
abundance: many; v_gene: TRBV4-1; d_gene: .; j_gene: TRBJ2-7; CDR3aa: CASSPEGGIPYEQYF; CDR3nt: TGCGCCAGCAGCCCCGAGGGTGGAATCCCCTACGAGCAGTACTTC
abundance: .; v_gene: TRBV7-9; d_gene: .; j_gene: TRBJ1-3; CDR3aa: CASSLSGAVAPIYF; CDR3nt: TGTGCCAGCAGCTTATCAGGGGCCGTGGCCCCCATATATTTT
abundance: few; v_gene: TRBV4-3; d_gene: .; j_gene: TRBJ1-5; CDR3aa: CASSQTFPNQPQHF; CDR3nt: TGCGCCAGCAGCCAAACCTTCCCGAATCAGCCCCAGCATTTT
abundance: .; v_gene: TRBV12-3/TRBV12-4; d_gene: .; j_gene: TRBJ1-1; CDR3aa: CASSIPTGDELNTEAFF; CDR3nt: TGTGCCAGCAGTATACCGACAGGCGACGAGCTGAACACTGAAGCTTTCTTT
abundance: .; v_gene: TRBV20-1; d_gene: TRBD2; j_gene: TRBJ2-5; CDR3aa: CSARAGGGAEETQYF; CDR3nt: TGCAGTGCTAGAGCGGGCGGGGGGGCCGAAGAGACCCAGTACTTC
abundance: .; v_gene: TRBV7-2; d_gene: TRBD2; j_gene: TRBJ2-7; CDR3aa: CASSLATSGRSIYEQYF; CDR3nt: TGTGCCAGCAGCTTAGCGACTAGCGGACGGAGCATCTACGAGCAGTACTTC
abundance: .; v_gene: TRBV11-2; d_gene: .; j_gene: TRBJ2-7; CDR3aa: CASSLKRGIAYEQYF; CDR3nt: TGTGCCAGCAGCTTAAAGAGGGGGATCGCCTACGAGCAGTACTTC
abundance: .; v_gene: TRBV20-1; d_gene: TRBD2; j_gene: TRBJ2-7; CDR3aa: CSAGTSGGSYEQYF; CDR3nt: TGCAGTGCAGGGACTAGCGGGGGGTCCTACGAGCAGTACTTC
abundance: few; v_gene: TRBV14; d_gene: .; j_gene: TRBJ2-7; CDR3aa: CASSQDSWGRVDEQYF; CDR3nt: TGTGCCAGCAGCCAAGATTCGTGGGGGCGCGTCGACGAGCAGTACTTC
abundance: .; v_gene: TRBV7-9; d_gene: TRBD2; j_gene: TRBJ2-7; CDR3aa: CASSLVPSGSLSSYEQYF; CDR3nt: TGTGCCAGCAGCTTAGTTCCTAGCGGGAGCCTCTCTTCCTACGAGCAGTACTTC
abundance: .; v_gene: TRBV12-3/TRBV12-4; d_gene: .; j_gene: TRBJ2-2; CDR3aa: CASSVLTSGELFF; CDR3nt: TGTGCCAGCAGCGTCCTGACTAGCGGGGAGCTGTTTTTT
abundance: many; v_gene: TRBV29-1; d_gene: .; j_gene: TRBJ1-1; CDR3aa: CSVEDTGITEAFF; CDR3nt: TGCAGCGTTGAAGACACAGGGATCACTGAAGCTTTCTTT
abundance: .; v_gene: TRBV10-3; d_gene: .; j_gene: TRBJ1-1; CDR3aa: CASSRRTSAFF; CDR3nt: TGTGCCAGCAGTCGCCGGACAAGTGCTTTCTTT
abundance: .; v_gene: TRBV11-2; d_gene: .; j_gene: TRBJ1-2; CDR3aa: CASSRGYGLNYGYTF; CDR3nt: TGTGCCAGCAGCAGGGGGTACGGACTTAACTATGGCTACACCTTC
abundance: few; v_gene: TRBV19; d_gene: TRBD1; j_gene: TRBJ1-2; CDR3aa: CASSIGTAQNYYGYTF; CDR3nt: TGTGCCAGTAGTATCGGGACAGCTCAAAACTACTATGGCTACACCTTC
abundance: few; v_gene: TRBV14; d_gene: .; j_gene: TRBJ2-7; CDR3aa: CASSQSTDSYEQYF; CDR3nt: TGTGCCAGCAGCCAAAGTACAGACTCCTACGAGCAGTACTTC
abundance: .; v_gene: TRBV7-9; d_gene: TRBD1; j_gene: TRBJ1-4; CDR3aa: CASSGRTGEPEKLFF; CDR3nt: TGTGCCAGCAGCGGGCGGACAGGGGAGCCTGAAAAACTGTTTTTT
abundance: .; v_gene: TRBV25-1; d_gene: .; j_gene: TRBJ2-2; CDR3aa: CASSVHDRNIGELFF; CDR3nt: TGTGCCAGCAGTGTTCATGACAGAAACATCGGGGAGCTGTTTTTT
abundance: .; v_gene: TRBV18; d_gene: .; j_gene: TRBJ1-2; CDR3aa: CASSPGRGYTF; CDR3nt: TGTGCCAGCTCACCAGGGAGGGGCTACACCTTC
abundance: .; v_gene: TRBV9; d_gene: .; j_gene: TRBJ2-7; CDR3aa: CASSPHGYEQYF; CDR3nt: TGTGCCAGCAGCCCTCATGGGTACGAGCAGTACTTC
abundance: .; v_gene: TRBV2; d_gene: TRBD2; j_gene: TRBJ2-3; CDR3aa: CASSQEGLAGGRSTDTQYF; CDR3nt: TGCGCCAGCAGCCAAGAAGGACTAGCGGGGGGTCGGAGCACAGATACGCAGTATTTT
abundance: few; v_gene: TRBV10-2; d_gene: .; j_gene: TRBJ1-5; CDR3aa: CASSESGIDQPQHF; CDR3nt: TGCGCCAGCAGTGAGTCAGGGATTGATCAGCCCCAGCATTTT
abundance: .; v_gene: TRBV29-1; d_gene: TRBD1; j_gene: TRBJ1-1; CDR3aa: CSAGTGAVNTEAFF; CDR3nt: TGCAGCGCCGGGACAGGGGCGGTGAACACTGAAGCTTTCTTT
abundance: many; v_gene: TRBV19; d_gene: .; j_gene: TRBJ1-2; CDR3aa: CASSIESADNYGYTF; CDR3nt: TGTGCCAGTAGTATAGAGTCGGCGGATAACTATGGCTACACCTTC
abundance: few; v_gene: TRBV12-3/TRBV12-4; d_gene: .; j_gene: TRBJ2-7; CDR3aa: CASSLAVRYEQYF; CDR3nt: TGTGCCAGCAGTTTAGCGGTCCGCTACGAGCAGTACTTC
abundance: many; v_gene: TRBV10-2; d_gene: TRBD2; j_gene: TRBJ2-7; CDR3aa: CASRLSGRTYEQYF; CDR3nt: TGCGCCAGCAGACTTAGCGGGAGGACCTACGAGCAGTACTTC
abundance: few; v_gene: TRBV29-1; d_gene: .; j_gene: TRBJ2-1; CDR3aa: CSVEVFDEQFF; CDR3nt: TGCAGCGTTGAAGTCTTCGATGAGCAGTTCTTC
abundance: few; v_gene: TRBV9; d_gene: .; j_gene: TRBJ1-1; CDR3aa: CASSVGMGIPEAFF; CDR3nt: TGTGCCAGCAGCGTAGGAATGGGGATCCCTGAAGCTTTCTTT
abundance: .; v_gene: TRBV25-1; d_gene: TRBD1; j_gene: TRBJ2-7; CDR3aa: CASSALSVGTDFSYEQYF; CDR3nt: TGTGCCAGCAGTGCACTGAGCGTGGGGACAGACTTCTCCTACGAGCAGTACTTC
abundance: many; v_gene: TRBV2; d_gene: .; j_gene: TRBJ1-2; CDR3aa: CASTASNYGYTF; CDR3nt: TGTGCCAGCACAGCATCAAACTATGGCTACACCTTC
abundance: .; v_gene: TRBV7-3; d_gene: TRBD1; j_gene: TRBJ1-2; CDR3aa: CASKGQGPPNYGYTF; CDR3nt: TGTGCCAGCAAGGGACAGGGGCCGCCAAACTATGGCTACACCTTC
abundance: .; v_gene: TRBV12-5; d_gene: TRBD1; j_gene: TRBJ2-7; CDR3aa: CASGRDSGYEQYF; CDR3nt: TGTGCTAGTGGACGGGACAGCGGCTACGAGCAGTACTTC